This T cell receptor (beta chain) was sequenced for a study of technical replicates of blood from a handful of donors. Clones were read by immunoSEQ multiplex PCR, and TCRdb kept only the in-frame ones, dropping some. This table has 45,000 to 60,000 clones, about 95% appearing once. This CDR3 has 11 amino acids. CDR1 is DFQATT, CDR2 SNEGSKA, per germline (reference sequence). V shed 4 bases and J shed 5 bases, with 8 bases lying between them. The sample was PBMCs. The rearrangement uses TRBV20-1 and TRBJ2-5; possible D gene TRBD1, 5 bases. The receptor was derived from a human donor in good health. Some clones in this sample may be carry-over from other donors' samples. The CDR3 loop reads CSATGAETQYF. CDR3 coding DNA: TGCAGTGCTACTGGGGCCGAGACCCAGTACTTC.